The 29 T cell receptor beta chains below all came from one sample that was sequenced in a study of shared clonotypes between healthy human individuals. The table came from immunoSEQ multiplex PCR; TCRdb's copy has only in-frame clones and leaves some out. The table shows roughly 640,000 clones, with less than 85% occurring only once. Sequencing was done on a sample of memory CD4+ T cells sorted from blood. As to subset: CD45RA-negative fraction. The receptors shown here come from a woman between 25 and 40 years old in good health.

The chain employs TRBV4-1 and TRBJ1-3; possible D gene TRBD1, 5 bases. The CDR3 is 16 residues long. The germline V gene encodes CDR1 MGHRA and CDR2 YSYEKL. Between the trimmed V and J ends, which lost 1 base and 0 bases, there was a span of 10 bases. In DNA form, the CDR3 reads TGCGCCAGCAGCCAAGGGTCCAGGGCCTCTGGAAACACCATATATTTT. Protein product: CASSQGSRASGNTIYF.

DNA of the CDR3: TGTGCCAGCAGCCAATGGACGGAGGGGGACTATGGCTACACCTTC. Protein sequence: CASSQWTEGDYGYTF. This chain joins TRBV14 and TRBJ1-2, with TRBD1 as a possible D gene (6 bases). There are 15 residues in the CDR3. Trimming took off 2 bases at V and 3 bases at J, with 13 bases between the two ends. From germline, CDR1 is SGHDN and CDR2 FVKESK. The full variable domain, its missing parts supplied by reference TRBV14 and TRBJ1-2, is EAGVTQFPSHSVIEKGQTVTLRCDPISGHDNLYWYRRVMGKEIKFLLHFVKESKQDESGMPNNRFLAERTGGTYSTLKVQPAELEDSGVYFCASSQWTEGDYGYTFGSGTRLTVV.

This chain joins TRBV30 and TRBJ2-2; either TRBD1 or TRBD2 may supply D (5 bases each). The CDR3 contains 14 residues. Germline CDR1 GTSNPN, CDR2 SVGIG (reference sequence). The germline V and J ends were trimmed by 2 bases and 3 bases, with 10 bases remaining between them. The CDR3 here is CAWSLLGDTGELFF. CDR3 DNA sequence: TGTGCCTGGAGTTTACTGGGGGACACCGGGGAGCTGTTTTTT. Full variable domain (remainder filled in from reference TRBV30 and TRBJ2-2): SQTIHQWPATLVQPVGSPLSLECTVEGTSNPNLYWYRQAAGRGLQLLFYSVGIGQISSEVPQNLSASRPQDRQFILSSKKLLLSDSGFYLCAWSLLGDTGELFFGEGSRLTVL.

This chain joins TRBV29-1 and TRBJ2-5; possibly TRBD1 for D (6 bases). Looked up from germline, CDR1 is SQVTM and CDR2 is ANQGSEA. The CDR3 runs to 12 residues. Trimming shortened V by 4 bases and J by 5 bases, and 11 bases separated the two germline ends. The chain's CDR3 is CSVGGGSETQYF. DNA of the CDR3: TGCAGCGTTGGTGGGGGCAGTGAGACCCAGTACTTC.

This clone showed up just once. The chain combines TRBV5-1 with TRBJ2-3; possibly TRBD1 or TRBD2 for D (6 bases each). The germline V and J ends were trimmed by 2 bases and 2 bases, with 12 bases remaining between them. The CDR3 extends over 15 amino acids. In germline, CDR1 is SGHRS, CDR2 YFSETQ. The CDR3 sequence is CASSFFGGVTDTQYF. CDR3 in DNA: TGCGCCAGCAGCTTCTTCGGGGGCGTCACAGATACGCAGTATTTT.

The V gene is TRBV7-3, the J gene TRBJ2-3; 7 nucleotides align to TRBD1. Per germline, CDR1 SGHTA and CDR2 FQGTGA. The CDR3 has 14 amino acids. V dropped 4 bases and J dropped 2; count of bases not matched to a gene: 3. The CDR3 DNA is TGTGCCAGCAGCTCCCAGGGGGACACAGATACGCAGTATTTT. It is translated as CASSSQGDTDTQYF. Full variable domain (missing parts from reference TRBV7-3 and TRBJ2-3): GAGVSQTPSNKVTEKGKYVELRCDPISGHTALYWYRQSLGQGPEFLIYFQGTGAADDSGLPNDRFFAVRPEGSVSTLKIQRTERGDSAVYLCASSSQGDTDTQYFGPGTRLTVL.

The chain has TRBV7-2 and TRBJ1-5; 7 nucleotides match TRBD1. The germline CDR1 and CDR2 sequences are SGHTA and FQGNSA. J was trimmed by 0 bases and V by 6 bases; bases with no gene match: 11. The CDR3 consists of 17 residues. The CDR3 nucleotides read TGTGCCAGCAGATTCGAGGTGGGACAGTATAGCAATCAGCCCCAGCATTTT. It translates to CASRFEVGQYSNQPQHF.

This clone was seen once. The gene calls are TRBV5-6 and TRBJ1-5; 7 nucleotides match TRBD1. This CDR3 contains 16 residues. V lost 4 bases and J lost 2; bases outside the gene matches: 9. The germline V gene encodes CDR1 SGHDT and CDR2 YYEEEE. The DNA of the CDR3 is TGTGCCAGCAGCCGACGACAGGGAGGGGGCAATCAGCCCCAGCATTTT. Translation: CASSRRQGGGNQPQHF.

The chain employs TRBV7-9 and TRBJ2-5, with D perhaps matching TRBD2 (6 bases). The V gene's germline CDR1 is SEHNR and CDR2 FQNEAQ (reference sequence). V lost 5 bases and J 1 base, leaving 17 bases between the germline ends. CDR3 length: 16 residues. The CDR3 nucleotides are TGTGCCAGCAGCCGAGGGACTTTCGACCTCCAAGAGACCCAGTACTTC. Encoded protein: CASSRGTFDLQETQYF.

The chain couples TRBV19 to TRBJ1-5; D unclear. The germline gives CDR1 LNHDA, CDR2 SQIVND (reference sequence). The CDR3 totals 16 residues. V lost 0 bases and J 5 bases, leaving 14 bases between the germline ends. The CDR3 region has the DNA TGTGCCAGTAGTATAGATCTGCCGGAGAGGGATCAGCCCCAGCATTTT. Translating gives CASSIDLPERDQPQHF.

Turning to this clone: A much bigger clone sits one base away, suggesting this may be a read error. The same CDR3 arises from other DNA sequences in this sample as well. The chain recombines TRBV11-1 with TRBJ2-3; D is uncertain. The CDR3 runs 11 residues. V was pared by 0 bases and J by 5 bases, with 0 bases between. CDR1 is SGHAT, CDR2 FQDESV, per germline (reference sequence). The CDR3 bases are TGTGCCAGCAGCTTAGCAGATACGCAGTATTTT. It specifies CASSLADTQYF.

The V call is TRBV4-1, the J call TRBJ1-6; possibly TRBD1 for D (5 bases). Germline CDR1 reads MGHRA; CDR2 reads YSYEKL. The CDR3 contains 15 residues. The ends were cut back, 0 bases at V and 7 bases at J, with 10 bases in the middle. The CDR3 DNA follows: TGCGCCAGCAGCCAAGAGGTCCAGGGAAATTCACCCCTCCACTTT. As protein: CASSQEVQGNSPLHF.

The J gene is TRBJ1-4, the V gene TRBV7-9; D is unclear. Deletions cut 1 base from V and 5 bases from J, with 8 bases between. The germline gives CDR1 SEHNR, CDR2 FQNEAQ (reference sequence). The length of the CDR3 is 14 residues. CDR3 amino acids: CASSLVEVNEKLFF. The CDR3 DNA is TGTGCCAGCAGCTTAGTCGAAGTGAATGAAAAACTGTTTTTT.

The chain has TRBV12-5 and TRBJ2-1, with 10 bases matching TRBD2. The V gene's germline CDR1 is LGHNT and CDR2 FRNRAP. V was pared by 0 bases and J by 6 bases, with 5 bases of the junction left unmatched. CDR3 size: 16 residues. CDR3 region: CASGLVISGRANEQFF. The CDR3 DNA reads TGTGCTAGTGGTTTGGTAATAAGCGGGAGGGCCAATGAGCAGTTCTTC.

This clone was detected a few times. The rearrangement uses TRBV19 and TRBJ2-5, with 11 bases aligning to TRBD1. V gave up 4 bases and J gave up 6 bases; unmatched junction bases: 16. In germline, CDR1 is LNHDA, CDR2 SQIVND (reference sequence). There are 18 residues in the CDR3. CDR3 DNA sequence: TGTGCCAGTAGTAACAGGGGACAGGGGGACGCATTTCTGAAGACCCAGTACTTC. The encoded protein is CASSNRGQGDAFLKTQYF.

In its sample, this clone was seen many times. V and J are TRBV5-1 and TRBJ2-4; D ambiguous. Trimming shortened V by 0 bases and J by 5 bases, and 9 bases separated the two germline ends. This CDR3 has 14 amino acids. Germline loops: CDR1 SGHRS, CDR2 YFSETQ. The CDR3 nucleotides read TGCGCCAGCAGCTTGGCGTCAGGTCAAAACATTCAGTACTTC. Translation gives CASSLASGQNIQYF.

Written as DNA, the CDR3 is TGTGCCAGCAGCGCTACAGGGGTCTTCACTGAAGCTTTCTTT. Amino acids: CASSATGVFTEAFF. The V call is TRBV28, the J call TRBJ1-1; 7 nucleotides align to TRBD1. Germline CDR1 reads MDHEN; CDR2 reads SYDVKM. The CDR3 loop spans 14 amino acids. The junction had 8 bases not matched to a gene; V was cut back by 6 bases and J by 4 bases.

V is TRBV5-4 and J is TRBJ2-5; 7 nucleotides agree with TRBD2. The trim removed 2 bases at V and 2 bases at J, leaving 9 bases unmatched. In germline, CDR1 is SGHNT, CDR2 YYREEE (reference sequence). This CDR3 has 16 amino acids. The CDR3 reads CASSFEQTSIQETQYF. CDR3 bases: TGTGCCAGCAGCTTCGAGCAGACTAGCATTCAAGAGACCCAGTACTTC.

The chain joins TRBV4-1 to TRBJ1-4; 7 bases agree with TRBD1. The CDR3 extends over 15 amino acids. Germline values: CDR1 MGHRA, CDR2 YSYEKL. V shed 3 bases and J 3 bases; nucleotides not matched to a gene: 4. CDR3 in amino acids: CASSQQGVANEKLFF. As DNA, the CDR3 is TGCGCCAGCAGCCAGCAGGGGGTAGCTAATGAAAAACTGTTTTTT.

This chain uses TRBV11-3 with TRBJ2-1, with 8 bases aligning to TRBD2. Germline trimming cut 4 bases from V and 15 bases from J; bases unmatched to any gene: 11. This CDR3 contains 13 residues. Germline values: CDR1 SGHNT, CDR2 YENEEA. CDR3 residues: CASSSQPREGVFF. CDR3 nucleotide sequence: TGTGCCAGCAGCTCTCAACCCCGGGAGGGGGTGTTCTTC.

Here the CDR3 reads CASTPSYPQPQHF. Written as DNA, the CDR3 is TGTGCCAGCACCCCGTCTTACCCTCAGCCCCAGCATTTT. The chain joins TRBV28 to TRBJ1-5; D is uncertain. The germline V gene encodes CDR1 MDHEN and CDR2 SYDVKM. The CDR3 is 13 residues long. The V end was cut by 7 bases, the J end by 6 bases, with 13 bases between.

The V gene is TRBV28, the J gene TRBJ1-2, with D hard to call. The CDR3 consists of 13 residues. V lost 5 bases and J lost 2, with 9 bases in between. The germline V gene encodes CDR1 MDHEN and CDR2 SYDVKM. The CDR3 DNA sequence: TGTGCCAGCAGTAGGACCGAGAACTATGGCTACACCTTC. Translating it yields CASSRTENYGYTF.

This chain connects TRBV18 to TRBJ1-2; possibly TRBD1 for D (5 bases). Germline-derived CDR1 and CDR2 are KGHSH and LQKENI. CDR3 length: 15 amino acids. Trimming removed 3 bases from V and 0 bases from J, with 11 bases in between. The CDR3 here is CASSPSGGANYGYTF. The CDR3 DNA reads TGTGCCAGCTCACCGTCCGGGGGAGCTAACTATGGCTACACCTTC.

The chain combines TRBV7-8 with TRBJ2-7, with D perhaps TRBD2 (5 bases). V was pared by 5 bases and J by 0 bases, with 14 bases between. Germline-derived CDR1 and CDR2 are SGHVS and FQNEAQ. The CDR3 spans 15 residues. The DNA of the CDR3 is TGTGCCAGCAGCCTCCTCCCGGGGAGCTCCTACGAGCAGTACTTC. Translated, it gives CASSLLPGSSYEQYF.

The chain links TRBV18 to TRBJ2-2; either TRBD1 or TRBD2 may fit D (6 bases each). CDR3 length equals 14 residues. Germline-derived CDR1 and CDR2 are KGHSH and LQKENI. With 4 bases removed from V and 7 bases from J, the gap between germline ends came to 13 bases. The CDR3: CASSLGGPVGELFF. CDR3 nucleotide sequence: TGTGCCAGCTCACTGGGGGGCCCCGTCGGGGAGCTGTTTTTT.

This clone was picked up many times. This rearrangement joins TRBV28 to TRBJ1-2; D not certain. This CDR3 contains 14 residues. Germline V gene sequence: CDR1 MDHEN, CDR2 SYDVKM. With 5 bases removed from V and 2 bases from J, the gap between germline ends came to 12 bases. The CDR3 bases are TGTGCCAGCAGTCTAGCCGCCGGGAACTATGGCTACACCTTC. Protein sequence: CASSLAAGNYGYTF.

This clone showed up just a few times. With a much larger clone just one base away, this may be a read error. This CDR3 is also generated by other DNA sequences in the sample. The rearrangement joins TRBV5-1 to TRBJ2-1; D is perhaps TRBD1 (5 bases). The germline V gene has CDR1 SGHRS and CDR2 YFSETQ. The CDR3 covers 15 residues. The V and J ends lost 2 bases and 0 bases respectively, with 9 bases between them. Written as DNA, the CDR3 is TGCGCCAGCAGCTTCGACAGTAGCTCCTACAATGAGCAGTTCTTC. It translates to CASSFDSSSYNEQFF.

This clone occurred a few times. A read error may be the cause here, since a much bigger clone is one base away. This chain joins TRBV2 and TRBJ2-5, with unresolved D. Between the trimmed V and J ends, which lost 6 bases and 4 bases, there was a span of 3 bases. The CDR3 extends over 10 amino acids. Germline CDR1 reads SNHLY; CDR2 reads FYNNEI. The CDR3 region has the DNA TGTGCCAGCAGACGAGAGACCCAGTACTTC. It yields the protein CASRRETQYF.

CDR3: CASTREGTEAFF. The CDR3 bases are TGTGCCAGCACCAGGGAGGGCACTGAAGCTTTCTTT. This rearrangement joins TRBV28 to TRBJ1-1, with a weak D call TRBD1 (5 bases). V lost 7 bases, J lost 4 bases, and 10 bases lay in between. The germline V gene has CDR1 MDHEN and CDR2 SYDVKM. CDR3 length equals 12 residues.